The subject of this entry is one T cell receptor (beta chain). This entry comes from a study of blood T cell repertoires in COVID-19. Libraries were prepared by immunoSEQ multiplex PCR; TCRdb keeps only in-frame clonotypes and omits some of them. The table lists 250,000 to 300,000 clones, about 89% of them singletons, with 8.8% in the top ten. The CDR3 sequence is 15 residues long. Germline V CDR1 and CDR2: LNHDA, SQIVND (reference sequence). V lost 6 bases to trimming and J lost 1 base, with 15 bases between them. This clonotype originated in a man aged 35 to 55 who had recovered from COVID-19. Input material: PBMCs or T cells enriched from blood (not recorded which). The chain joins TRBV19 to TRBJ2-5; TRBD1 might be the D (7 bases). This chain's CDR3 is CASSDWRDSQETQYF. The DNA of the CDR3 is TGTGCCAGTAGCGACTGGCGGGACAGCCAAGAGACCCAGTACTTC.